These 5 T cell receptor beta chains were sequenced from one sample in a study of radiation and T cells in renal cell carcinoma (dated by TCRdb to 2019 to 2021). What the time point label conveys for this sample: blood 4 weeks post-SBRT, at nephrectomy. What this sample's treatment or condition label stands for: 15 Gy SBRT to primary tumor, nephrectomy 4 weeks later. To prepare the library, the immunoSEQ multiplex PCR assay was applied. TCRdb took over this immuneACCESS table, retaining in-frame rearrangements with V and J assigned. Such tables are incomplete; in checked studies, under half of the missing clones stem from an unresolved V gene, and the remainder is unexplained. This sample holds about 170,000 clones; about 88% were observed only once. About 10% of the sample is in the top ten clones. Sequences were derived from blood, sampled from a patient whose treatment included radiotherapy and nephrectomy. The receptors were gathered from a woman between 50 and 59 years old with renal cell carcinoma.

The chain couples TRBV9 to TRBJ2-5; D ambiguous. Germline V gives CDR1 SGDLS, CDR2 YYNGEE. This CDR3 is built from 14 residues. The V end lost 0 bases, the J end lost 2 bases, and 8 bases lay between the germline ends. CDR3 sequence: CASSVGLLQETQYF. CDR3 in DNA: TGTGCCAGCAGCGTAGGACTGCTTCAAGAGACCCAGTACTTC.

The chain combines TRBV19 with TRBJ1-1; D is unresolved. Trimming cost V 4 bases and J 1 base, with 7 bases left between them. The CDR3 is made up of 13 amino acids. The germline CDR1 and CDR2 sequences are LNHDA and SQIVND (reference sequence). CDR3 protein: CASSTGWNTEAFF. CDR3 nucleotide sequence: TGTGCCAGTAGTACCGGGTGGAACACTGAAGCTTTCTTT.

The CDR3 loop is CASSVWANTGELFF. DNA of the CDR3: TGTGCCAGCAGTGTTTGGGCGAACACCGGGGAGCTGTTTTTT. V and J are TRBV6-1 and TRBJ2-2, with D unclear. Trimming pared 4 bases from V and 0 bases from J, leaving 6 bases between. This CDR3 comprises 14 residues. Germline V lookup: CDR1 MNHNS, CDR2 SASEGT.

The J gene is TRBJ2-5, the V gene TRBV5-5; D may correspond to TRBD1 or TRBD2 (5 bases each). CDR1 and CDR2 (germline): SGHKS, YYEKEE (reference sequence). The CDR3 loop spans 15 amino acids. V shed 3 bases and J shed 2 bases, with 14 bases lying between them. CDR3: CASSSQPGPQETQYF. For the CDR3, the DNA is TGTGCCAGCAGCTCGCAACCGGGACCACAAGAGACCCAGTACTTC.

This rearrangement joins TRBV6-6 to TRBJ1-2; a weak D match, TRBD1 (6 bases). Trimming pared 6 bases from V and 0 bases from J, leaving 14 bases between. This CDR3 comprises 15 residues. The V gene's germline CDR1 is MNHNY and CDR2 SVGAGI (reference sequence). The CDR3 loop is CASRPDRIANYGYTF. CDR3 coding DNA: TGTGCCAGCAGACCTGACAGGATAGCTAACTATGGCTACACCTTC.